This T cell receptor beta chain was recovered during a study of spatial heterogeneity in lung cancer. Study in general: Samples were obtained from some 70 donors, all untreated early-stage non-small cell lung cancer patients. PBMC collected at follow-up were sequenced when available, a median of about 2 years after resection. Whole-study findings and limits: Blood showed ubiquitous tumor TCRs more often at resection than at routine follow-up.

Germline values: CDR1 SGDLS, CDR2 YYNGEE. The CDR3 contains 15 residues. The germline V and J ends were trimmed by 3 bases and 5 bases, with 15 bases remaining between them. In TCRdb, the 5' RACE reads were re-called with MiXCR into one record per CDR3 protein. The sample has more than 30,000 distinct CDR3 sequences; 8.5% to 12% are singletons. This clonotype was counted between two and nine times. The antigen is undetermined. Time point noted: blood at routine non-recurrence follow-up after resection. This TCR came from a female donor with early-stage non-small cell lung cancer. The chain has TRBV9 and TRBJ2-1, with a tentative D call TRBD1 (6 bases). The material was PBMCs, obtained at follow-up. The CDR3 spells CASSGVGASHNEQFF. The CDR3 coding sequence is TGTGCCAGCAGCGGGGTGGGGGCCAGCCACAATGAGCAGTTCTTC.